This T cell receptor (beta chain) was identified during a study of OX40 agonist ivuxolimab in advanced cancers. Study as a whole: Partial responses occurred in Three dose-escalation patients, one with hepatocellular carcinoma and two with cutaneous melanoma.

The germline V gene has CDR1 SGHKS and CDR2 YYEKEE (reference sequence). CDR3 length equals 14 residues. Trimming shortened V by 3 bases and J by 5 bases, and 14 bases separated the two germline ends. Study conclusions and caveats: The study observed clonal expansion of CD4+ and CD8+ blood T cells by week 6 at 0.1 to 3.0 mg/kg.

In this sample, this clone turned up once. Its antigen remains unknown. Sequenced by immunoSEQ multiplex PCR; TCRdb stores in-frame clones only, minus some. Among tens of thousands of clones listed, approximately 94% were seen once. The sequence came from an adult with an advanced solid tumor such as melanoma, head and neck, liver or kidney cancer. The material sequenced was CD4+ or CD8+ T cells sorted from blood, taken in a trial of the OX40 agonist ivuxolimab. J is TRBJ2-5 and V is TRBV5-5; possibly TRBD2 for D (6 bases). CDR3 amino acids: CASSWELALETQYF. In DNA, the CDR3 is TGTGCCAGCAGCTGGGAACTAGCTCTTGAGACCCAGTACTTC.